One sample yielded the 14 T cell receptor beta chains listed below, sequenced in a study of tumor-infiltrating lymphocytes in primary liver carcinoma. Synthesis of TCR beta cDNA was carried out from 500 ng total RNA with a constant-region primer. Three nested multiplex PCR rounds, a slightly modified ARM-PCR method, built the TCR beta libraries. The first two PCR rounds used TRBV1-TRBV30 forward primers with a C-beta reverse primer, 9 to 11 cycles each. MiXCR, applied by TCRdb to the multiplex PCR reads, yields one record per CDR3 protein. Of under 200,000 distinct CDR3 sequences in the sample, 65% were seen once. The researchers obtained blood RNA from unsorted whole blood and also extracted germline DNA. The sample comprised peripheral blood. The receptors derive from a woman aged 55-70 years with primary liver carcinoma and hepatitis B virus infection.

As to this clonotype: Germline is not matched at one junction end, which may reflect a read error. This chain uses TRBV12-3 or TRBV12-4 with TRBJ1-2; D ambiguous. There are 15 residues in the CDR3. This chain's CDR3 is CASSLGPQSRYGFTF. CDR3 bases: TGTGCCAGCAGTTTAGGTCCCCAGAGCCGCTATGGCTTCACCTTC.

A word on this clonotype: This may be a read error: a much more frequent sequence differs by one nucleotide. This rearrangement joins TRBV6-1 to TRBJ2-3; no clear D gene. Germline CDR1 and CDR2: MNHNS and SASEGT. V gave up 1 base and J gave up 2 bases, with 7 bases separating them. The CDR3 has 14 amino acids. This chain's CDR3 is CASSEDSATDTQYF. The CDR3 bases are TGTGCCAGCAGTGAAGACTCAGCCACAGATACGCAGTATTTT.

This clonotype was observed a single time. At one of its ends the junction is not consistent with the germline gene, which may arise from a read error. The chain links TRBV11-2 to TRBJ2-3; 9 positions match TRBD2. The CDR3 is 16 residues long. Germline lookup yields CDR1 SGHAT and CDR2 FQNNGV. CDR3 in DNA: TGTGCCAGCGGCCATGGTAGCGGGAGTTTGACAGATACGCAGTACTTT. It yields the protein CASGHGSGSLTDTQYF.

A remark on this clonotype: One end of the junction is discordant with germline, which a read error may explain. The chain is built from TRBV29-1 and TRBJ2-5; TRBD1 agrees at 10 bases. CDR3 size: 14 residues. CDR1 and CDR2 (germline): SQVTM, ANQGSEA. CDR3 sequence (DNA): TGCAGCGTCTGCGCCGGGACAGGGGTCGGGACCCGGTACTTC. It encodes CSVCAGTGVGTRYF.

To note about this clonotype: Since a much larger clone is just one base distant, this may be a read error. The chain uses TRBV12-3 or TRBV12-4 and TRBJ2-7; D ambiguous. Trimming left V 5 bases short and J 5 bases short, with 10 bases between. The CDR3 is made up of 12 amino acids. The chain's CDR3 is CASSSRFHEQYF. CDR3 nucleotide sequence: TGTGCCAGCAGTAGTCGATTTCACGAGCAGTACTTC.

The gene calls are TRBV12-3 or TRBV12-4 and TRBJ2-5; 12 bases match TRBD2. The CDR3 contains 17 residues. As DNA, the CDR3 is TGTGTCGGCAGTTTTCAAAGACTAGCGGGAGTTATGGAGACCCAGTACTTC. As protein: CVGSFQRLAGVMETQYF.

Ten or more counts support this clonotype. As DNA, the CDR3 is TGTGCCAGCAGCTTGGGGACTAGCGGGAGATATACGCAGTATTTT. This gives the protein CASSLGTSGRYTQYF. The chain has TRBV5-5 and TRBJ2-3, with TRBD2 identical over 13 bases. This CDR3 is 15 amino acids long. CDR1 and CDR2 (germline): SGHKS, YYEKEE (reference sequence). After removal of 0 bases from V and 7 bases from J, the junction contained 2 bases not matched to a gene.

This chain's CDR3 is CASSFGQGLTNVLTF. CDR3 nucleotides: TGTGCCAGCAGCTTTGGACAGGGCCTCACAAACGTCCTGACTTTC. V usage is TRBV5-6 and J usage is TRBJ2-6, with 8 bases matching TRBD1. Germline V lookup: CDR1 SGHDT, CDR2 YYEEEE. The CDR3 spans 15 residues. V trimming: 2 bases; J trimming: 10 bases; junction bases outside the gene matches: 8.

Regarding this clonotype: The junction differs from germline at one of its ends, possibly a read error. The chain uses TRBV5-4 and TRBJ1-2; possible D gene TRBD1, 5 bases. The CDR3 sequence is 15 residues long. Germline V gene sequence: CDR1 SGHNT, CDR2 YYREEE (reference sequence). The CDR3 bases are TGTGCTAGCAGCAGGGCGCCGGCAGGGAGGGATGGCTACACCTTC. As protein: CASSRAPAGRDGYTF.

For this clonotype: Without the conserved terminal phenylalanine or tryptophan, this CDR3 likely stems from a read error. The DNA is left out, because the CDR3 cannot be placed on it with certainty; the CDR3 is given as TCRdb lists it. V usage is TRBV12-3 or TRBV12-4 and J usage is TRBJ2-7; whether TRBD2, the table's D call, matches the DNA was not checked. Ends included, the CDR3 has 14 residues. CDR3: CASSPGLVGYEQHS.

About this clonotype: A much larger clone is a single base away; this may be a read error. In DNA, the CDR3 is TGTGCCAGCAGCTCTGGGTCCCAAGACTGGCGACATGAGCAGTTCTTC. Translated, it gives CASSSGSQDWRHEQFF. The V call is TRBV6-1, the J call TRBJ2-1; D gene uncertain. The CDR3 sequence is 16 residues long. V shed 6 bases and J shed 8 bases, with 23 bases lying between them. Germline values: CDR1 MNHNS, CDR2 SASEGT.

The CDR3 here is CASSLRDSLLSGANVLTF. The CDR3 DNA sequence: TGTGCCAGCAGCTTAAGAGACTCACTTCTCTCTGGGGCCAACGTCCTGACTTTC. The chain combines TRBV7-9 with TRBJ2-6; no clear D gene. This CDR3 is 18 amino acids long. Germline V gene sequence: CDR1 SEHNR, CDR2 FQNEAQ (reference sequence). Trimming pared 2 bases from V and 0 bases from J, leaving 14 bases between.

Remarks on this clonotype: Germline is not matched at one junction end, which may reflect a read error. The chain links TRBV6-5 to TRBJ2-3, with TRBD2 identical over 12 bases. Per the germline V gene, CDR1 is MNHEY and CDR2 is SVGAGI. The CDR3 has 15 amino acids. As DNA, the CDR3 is TGTGGCAGCATCCCAGGACTAGCGGGAACAGATACGCAGTATTTT. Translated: CGSIPGLAGTDTQYF.

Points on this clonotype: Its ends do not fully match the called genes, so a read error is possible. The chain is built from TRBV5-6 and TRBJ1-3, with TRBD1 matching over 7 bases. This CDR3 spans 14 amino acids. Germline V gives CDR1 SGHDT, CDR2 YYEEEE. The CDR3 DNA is TGTGTCAGCAGCTTCGACAGGGCTGGAAACACTATATATTTT. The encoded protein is CVSSFDRAGNTIYF.